A single sample is the source of the 26 T cell receptor beta chains below, sequenced in a study of T cell responses to AZD1222 COVID-19 vaccine. Measured with immunoSEQ multiplex PCR; TCRdb has only the in-frame clones, and not every one. The sample contains some 64,000 clones, approximately 84% of which appear only once. The sequencing here drew on peripheral blood, taken on day 0 of AZD1222 vaccination. The receptors come from an adult in good health.

This chain uses TRBV24-1 with TRBJ2-3; 9 nucleotides line up with TRBD2. Germline V lookup: CDR1 KGHDR, CDR2 SFDVKD. The CDR3 is 16 amino acids. J lost 0 bases, V lost 4 bases, and 4 bases had no gene match. In DNA form, the CDR3 reads TGTGCCACCAGTGACCCAAGCGGGGGGAGCACAGATACGCAGTATTTT. Its translation is CATSDPSGGSTDTQYF.

The V and J genes are TRBV7-3 and TRBJ2-5; D gene unclear. Germline lookup yields CDR1 SGHTA and CDR2 FQGTGA. This CDR3 has 15 residues. V was trimmed by 0 bases and J by 3 bases, leaving 11 bases between them. DNA of the CDR3: TGTGCCAGCAGCTTAACGGGATCACCCAAAGAGACCCAGTACTTC. This codes for CASSLTGSPKETQYF.

The rearrangement uses TRBV9 and TRBJ1-1; 9 positions match TRBD1. Trimming removed 3 bases from V and 0 bases from J; junction bases left unmatched: 3. There are 15 residues in the CDR3. Per the germline V gene, CDR1 is SGDLS and CDR2 is YYNGEE. The CDR3 DNA reads TGTGCCAGCAGCGCACAGGGGGCAGTGAACACTGAAGCTTTCTTT. Protein product: CASSAQGAVNTEAFF.

The chain is built from TRBV10-3 and TRBJ2-1; D is perhaps TRBD1 (5 bases). V lost 4 bases and J lost 10, with 11 bases in between. This CDR3 is built from 12 residues. Germline V gene data show CDR1 as ENHRY and CDR2 as SYGVKD. This chain's CDR3 is CAISVERQEQFF. The CDR3 DNA is TGTGCCATCAGTGTCGAGCGACAGGAGCAGTTCTTC.

The chain combines TRBV3-1 (or the pseudogene TRBV3-2) with TRBJ1-1; D might be TRBD1 (6 bases). The CDR3 is made up of 13 amino acids. Germline assignment: CDR1 LGHDT and CDR2 YNNKEL (reference sequence). V lost 5 bases and J lost 5, with 12 bases in between. As DNA, the CDR3 is TGTGCCAGCAGCGGGGGCCGGTGGACTGAAGCTTTCTTT. Amino acids: CASSGGRWTEAFF.

The J gene is TRBJ2-5, the V gene TRBV4-2; D might be TRBD2 (6 bases). The CDR3 runs 16 residues. Deletions cut 0 bases from V and 0 bases from J, with 11 bases between. From germline, CDR1 is LGHNA and CDR2 YNFKEQ. For the CDR3, the DNA is TGTGCCAGCAGCCAAGAGGTACTAGCATACCAAGAGACCCAGTACTTC. This codes for CASSQEVLAYQETQYF.

The table lists this clone with a count of one. The CDR3 protein is CASSIVGRGYNEQFF. The CDR3 DNA sequence: TGTGCCAGTAGTATAGTGGGGCGCGGGTACAATGAGCAGTTCTTC. The genes are TRBV19 and TRBJ2-1, with D perhaps being TRBD1 or TRBD2 (5 bases each). The CDR3 totals 15 residues. Per germline, CDR1 LNHDA and CDR2 SQIVND (reference sequence). The germline V and J ends were trimmed by 1 base and 4 bases, with 11 bases remaining between them. Complete variable domain (other parts from reference TRBV19 and TRBJ2-1): DGGITQSPKYLFRKEGQNVTLSCEQNLNHDAMYWYRQDPGQGLRLIYYSQIVNDFQKGDIAEGYSVSREKKESFPLTVTSAQKNPTAFYLCASSIVGRGYNEQFFGPGTRLTVL.

The CDR3 protein is CASSLARRPSRYEQYF. The CDR3 bases are TGTGCCAGCAGCTTAGCGCGCAGGCCATCTCGGTACGAGCAGTACTTC. The chain recombines TRBV7-8 with TRBJ2-7; D unresolved. This CDR3 has 16 residues. Trimming took off 0 bases at V and 4 bases at J, with 16 bases between the two ends. Germline V CDR1 and CDR2: SGHVS, FQNEAQ.

V usage is TRBV7-2 and J usage is TRBJ1-1; D remains unclear. The CDR3 totals 13 residues. From germline, CDR1 is SGHTA and CDR2 FQGNSA. V lost 4 bases to trimming and J lost 1 base, with 7 bases between them. The chain's CDR3 is CASSSQRNTEAFF. Written as DNA, the CDR3 is TGTGCCAGCAGCTCCCAACGGAACACTGAAGCTTTCTTT.

The rearrangement uses TRBV6-6 and TRBJ2-3; 7 bases are a match to TRBD1. V lost 2 bases and J lost 6; bases outside the gene matches: 5. From germline, CDR1 is MNHNY and CDR2 SVGAGI (reference sequence). This CDR3 comprises 14 residues. In nucleotides, the CDR3 is TGTGCCAGCAGTTACACAGGGGCGTACGATACGCAGTATTTT. This sequence encodes CASSYTGAYDTQYF.

The CDR3 DNA is TGTGCCAGCAGCGTAGGATTTCTAGGGAGGGAAGGCGGTGGAAACACCATATATTTT. It specifies CASSVGFLGREGGGNTIYF. The chain joins TRBV9 to TRBJ1-3; D ambiguous. Germline V CDR1 and CDR2: SGDLS, YYNGEE. The CDR3 consists of 19 residues. V dropped 0 bases and J dropped 3 bases, with 22 bases sitting between them.

The V call is TRBV9, the J call TRBJ1-4; D might be TRBD1 (5 bases). Per germline, CDR1 SGDLS and CDR2 YYNGEE. The CDR3 runs to 15 residues. V lost 4 bases to trimming and J lost 6 bases, with 16 bases between them. CDR3 protein: CASSTSRGLDEKLFF. In DNA, the CDR3 is TGTGCCAGCAGCACCAGTCGGGGGTTGGATGAAAAACTGTTTTTT.

The chain recombines TRBV5-6 with TRBJ1-2, with D maybe TRBD1 (6 bases). The CDR3 contains 14 residues. Germline V lookup: CDR1 SGHDT, CDR2 YYEEEE. Trimming pared 1 base from V and 8 bases from J, leaving 15 bases between. The CDR3 DNA reads TGTGCCAGCAGCTTGTACGGGGGCGCGGAAGGCTACACCTTC. This codes for CASSLYGGAEGYTF.

This sequence joins TRBV11-2 and TRBJ2-5; D gene uncertain. V gave up 5 bases and J gave up 4 bases, with 8 bases separating them. This CDR3 contains 12 residues. CDR1 and CDR2 from the germline V gene are SGHAT and FQNNGV. This CDR3 reads CASSPVGETQYF. CDR3 DNA sequence: TGTGCCAGCAGCCCGGTAGGAGAGACCCAGTACTTC.

V and J are TRBV2 and TRBJ1-1; 10 bases are a match to TRBD1. The germline gives CDR1 SNHLY, CDR2 FYNNEI. The V gene end was trimmed by 6 bases and the J gene end by 7 bases; junction bases not matched to a gene: 5. The CDR3 is made up of 13 amino acids. The CDR3 region is CASRMGQGNEAFF. Written as DNA, the CDR3 is TGTGCCAGCAGGATGGGACAGGGGAATGAAGCTTTCTTT.

J is TRBJ2-1 and V is TRBV9; D could derive from TRBD1 or TRBD2 (5 bases each). Germline CDR1 and CDR2: SGDLS and YYNGEE. This CDR3 is built from 16 residues. Trimming left V 4 bases short and J 0 bases short, with 14 bases between. DNA of the CDR3: TGTGCCAGCAGCCCGGGACCTCCCAGCTCCTACAATGAGCAGTTCTTC. It codes for CASSPGPPSSYNEQFF.

The J gene is TRBJ2-3, the V gene TRBV2, with TRBD2 matching over 8 bases. The V gene end was trimmed by 6 bases and the J gene end by 9 bases; junction bases not matched to a gene: 11. This CDR3 is 14 amino acids long. Germline V gene data show CDR1 as SNHLY and CDR2 as FYNNEI. The CDR3 region is CASRKTGGAGTQYF. The CDR3 nucleotides read TGTGCCAGCAGGAAAACCGGGGGGGCGGGCACGCAGTATTTT.

This clone was picked up one time. DNA for the CDR3: TGTGCCAGCAGACCCCGAGCCGGACAGCCCAATTCACCCCTCCACTTT. Translated, it gives CASRPRAGQPNSPLHF. The V call is TRBV5-8, the J call TRBJ1-6, with D possibly being TRBD1 (6 bases). Germline V gene sequence: CDR1 SGHTS, CDR2 YDEGEE. This CDR3 is 16 amino acids long. Trimming pared 5 bases from V and 7 bases from J, leaving 19 bases between.

The genes are TRBV5-6 and TRBJ1-6; TRBD1 is a possible D gene (6 bases). Germline lookup yields CDR1 SGHDT and CDR2 YYEEEE. The CDR3 totals 16 residues. Trimming removed 6 bases from V and 7 bases from J, with 20 bases in between. Here the CDR3 DNA reads TGTGCCAGCACCAGGACAGCTCTACTTTTAAATTCACCCCTCCACTTT. Amino acid sequence: CASTRTALLLNSPLHF.

This clone was observed a single time. The CDR3 loop reads CASRATGEATHRLYGYTF. CDR3 sequence (DNA): TGCGCCAGCAGGGCTACAGGGGAGGCTACCCACCGCTTATATGGCTACACCTTC. The chain is built from TRBV10-1 and TRBJ1-2; 7 nucleotides align to TRBD1. The CDR3 contains 18 residues. Germline V gene data show CDR1 as WNHNN and CDR2 as SYGVQD (reference sequence). Trimming removed 6 bases from V and 5 bases from J; junction bases left unmatched: 21.

This chain joins TRBV11-2 and TRBJ1-1; possibly TRBD1 for D (5 bases). This CDR3 is 13 amino acids long. Trimming stripped 5 bases from V and 5 bases from J, with 12 bases between. Per germline, CDR1 SGHAT and CDR2 FQNNGV. The CDR3 loop reads CASSPDRGTEAFF. CDR3 DNA sequence: TGTGCCAGCAGCCCCGATCGGGGGACTGAAGCTTTCTTT.

The J gene is TRBJ1-1, the V gene TRBV21-1; the D call of TRBD1 is as the table states it, not checked on the DNA. TRBV21-1 is annotated as a pseudogene. This CDR3 is 15 amino acids long. The CDR3 reads CASSNGDREDTEAFF. The CDR3 region has the DNA TGTGCCAGCAGCAATGGGGACAGGGAGGACACTGAAGCTTTCTTT.

Within the sample, this clone is medium-sized. The chain carries TRBV9 and TRBJ1-3; TRBD1 is a possible D gene (6 bases). V lost 0 bases, J lost 4 bases, and 8 bases lay in between. Germline CDR1 and CDR2: SGDLS and YYNGEE. The CDR3 has 14 residues. For the CDR3, the DNA is TGTGCCAGCAGCGTAGCAGGGGTCGGAAACACCATATATTTT. Its protein is CASSVAGVGNTIYF.

The V call is TRBV7-8, the J call TRBJ1-1; D is ambiguous. CDR1 and CDR2 (germline): SGHVS, FQNEAQ. Trimming pared 6 bases from V and 4 bases from J, leaving 18 bases between. The CDR3 has 15 amino acids. The CDR3 loop is CASSPIRAQLTEAFF. The CDR3 region has the DNA TGTGCCAGCAGTCCAATCCGGGCACAGCTCACTGAAGCTTTCTTT.

The chain links TRBV18 to TRBJ2-2; D may be TRBD1 (5 bases). Trimming cost V 3 bases and J 0 bases, with 11 bases left between them. The CDR3 runs to 16 residues. Germline-derived CDR1 and CDR2 are KGHSH and LQKENI. CDR3 in amino acids: CASSPLEGANTGELFF. CDR3 DNA: TGTGCCAGCTCACCGTTGGAAGGGGCGAACACCGGGGAGCTGTTTTTT.

The chain combines TRBV3-1 (or the pseudogene TRBV3-2) with TRBJ1-6; no firm D call. The V end was cut by 1 base, the J end by 7 bases, with 11 bases between. This CDR3 spans 15 amino acids. CDR1 and CDR2 (germline): LGHDT, YNNKEL (reference sequence). CDR3 sequence (DNA): TGTGCCAGCAGCCAAGGACACCCCGACAATTCACCCCTCCACTTT. Translating gives CASSQGHPDNSPLHF.